One and the same sample provided the 17 T cell receptor beta chains below, sequenced in a study of blood T cell repertoires in COVID-19. TCRdb's copy holds only in-frame clones and misses some; the assay was immunoSEQ multiplex PCR. In the table there are some 150,000 clones, 80% to 90% of which are singletons. Sequencing was carried out using peripheral blood. Source of these receptors: a human donor in a cohort sampled during active COVID-19.

This clone was counted between two and nine times. The chain carries TRBV7-2 and TRBJ2-3, with D possibly matching TRBD1 (6 bases). Trimming shortened V by 2 bases and J by 3 bases, and 12 bases separated the two germline ends. The CDR3 has 15 amino acids. From germline, CDR1 is SGHTA and CDR2 FQGNSA. The CDR3, as DNA: TGTGCCAGCAGCTTACGGGCAGGGGCGACAGATACGCAGTATTTT. Its protein product is CASSLRAGATDTQYF.

The chain combines TRBV28 with TRBJ2-7; TRBD2 might be the D (6 bases). Trimming took off 6 bases at V and 0 bases at J, with 15 bases between the two ends. CDR3 length: 15 residues. Germline CDR1 reads MDHEN; CDR2 reads SYDVKM. This CDR3 is CASSPGGASSYEQYF. The CDR3 bases are TGTGCCAGCAGCCCCGGCGGGGCGAGCTCCTACGAGCAGTACTTC.

The chain joins TRBV30 to TRBJ1-6, with D maybe TRBD1 (5 bases). The CDR3 length is 14 residues. The germline V gene has CDR1 GTSNPN and CDR2 SVGIG (reference sequence). Trimming removed 0 bases from V and 10 bases from J, with 13 bases in between. The CDR3 region has the DNA TGTGCCTGGAGTGTTGCGGGGCCAAAATCACCCCTCCACTTT. This encodes CAWSVAGPKSPLHF.

This sequence joins TRBV6-4 and TRBJ1-1, with unresolved D. Germline CDR1 is MRHNA and CDR2 is SNTAGT. V lost 3 bases, J lost 1 base, and 9 bases lay in between. This CDR3 has 14 amino acids. The CDR3 region has the DNA TGTGCCAGCAGTGATTCACACACGAACACTGAAGCTTTCTTT. It specifies CASSDSHTNTEAFF.

The J gene is TRBJ1-3, the V gene TRBV5-6; D unresolved. The germline V gene has CDR1 SGHDT and CDR2 YYEEEE. The CDR3 totals 11 residues. Trimming left V 4 bases short and J 6 bases short, with 5 bases between. The chain's CDR3 is CASSLVNTIYF. The DNA of the CDR3 is TGTGCCAGCAGCCTTGTAAACACCATATATTTT.

V and J are TRBV7-2 and TRBJ2-3, with a weak D call TRBD2 (6 bases). Germline CDR1 and CDR2: SGHTA and FQGNSA. CDR3 length equals 15 residues. The V end was cut by 8 bases, the J end by 3 bases, with 18 bases between. The CDR3 reads CASGLLAHSTDTQYF. CDR3 coding DNA: TGTGCCAGCGGGCTCCTAGCGCATTCTACAGATACGCAGTATTTT.

This clone was detected once. The genes are TRBV30 and TRBJ1-4; no firm D call. Germline loops: CDR1 GTSNPN, CDR2 SVGIG (reference sequence). The CDR3 covers 13 residues. V lost 2 bases and J lost 0, with 4 bases in between. The CDR3: CAWSYATNEKLFF. For the CDR3, the DNA is TGTGCCTGGAGTTATGCAACTAATGAAAAACTGTTTTTT.

The chain carries TRBV11-1 and TRBJ2-3; 7 nucleotides line up with TRBD2. The CDR3 is 16 residues long. Germline V CDR1 and CDR2: SGHAT, FQDESV (reference sequence). J gave up 3 bases and V 1 base, and 7 bases lay outside the gene matches. The CDR3 is CASSLVRSGETDTQYF. The CDR3 DNA reads TGTGCCAGCAGCTTAGTCCGCAGCGGGGAGACAGATACGCAGTATTTT.

V gene TRBV4-2 combines with J gene TRBJ2-3; TRBD2 agrees at 7 bases. CDR3 size: 17 residues. Trimming removed 0 bases from V and 0 bases from J; junction bases left unmatched: 6. The germline V gene encodes CDR1 LGHNA and CDR2 YNFKEQ. As DNA, the CDR3 is TGTGCCAGCAGCCAAGATAACGGGGGGACTAGCACAGATACGCAGTATTTT. It encodes CASSQDNGGTSTDTQYF.

This clone came up once. The gene calls are TRBV28 and TRBJ2-7, with 8 bases aligning to TRBD2. The CDR3 loop spans 15 amino acids. The germline gives CDR1 MDHEN, CDR2 SYDVKM. The junction had 9 bases not matched to a gene; V was cut back by 4 bases and J by 4 bases. CDR3 DNA: TGTGCCAGCAGTTCCCCCGGGGGGGCGAATTACGAGCAGTACTTC. This encodes CASSSPGGANYEQYF.

This chain connects TRBV7-2 to TRBJ2-7, with D possibly being TRBD2 (5 bases). The V and J ends lost 4 bases and 5 bases respectively, with 15 bases between them. Germline CDR1 reads SGHTA; CDR2 reads FQGNSA. This CDR3 comprises 14 residues. The CDR3 DNA sequence: TGTGCCAGCAGCTCCTCGGTGGGAGACAACGAGCAGTACTTC. As protein: CASSSSVGDNEQYF.

The chain is built from TRBV19 and TRBJ2-5; 14 bases agree with TRBD2. The germline gives CDR1 LNHDA, CDR2 SQIVND (reference sequence). V lost 7 bases, J lost 3 bases, and 4 bases stayed unmatched. CDR3 size: 15 residues. CDR3 residues: CASTRLAGGKETQYF. Here the CDR3 DNA reads TGTGCCAGTACCAGACTAGCGGGGGGGAAAGAGACCCAGTACTTC. Using reference TRBV19 and TRBJ2-5 for the parts outside the CDR3, the full variable domain is DGGITQSPKYLFRKEGQNVTLSCEQNLNHDAMYWYRQDPGQGLRLIYYSQIVNDFQKGDIAEGYSVSREKKESFPLTVTSAQKNPTAFYLCASTRLAGGKETQYFGPGTRLLVL.

The V gene is TRBV6-2 or TRBV6-3, the J gene TRBJ2-1, with 10 nucleotides matching TRBD2. Germline V gives CDR1 MNHEY, CDR2 SVGEGT. This CDR3 has 15 amino acids. Trimming at V came to 3 bases and at J to 4 bases, leaving 3 bases not matched to a gene. The CDR3: CASSYLSGGYNEQFF. The CDR3 nucleotides are TGTGCCAGCAGTTATCTTAGCGGGGGGTACAATGAGCAGTTCTTC.

The chain links TRBV11-3 to TRBJ2-1; D not resolved. Germline CDR1 is SGHNT and CDR2 is YENEEA. Trimming removed 0 bases at V and 0 bases at J, with 9 bases between. The CDR3 runs to 16 residues. This CDR3 reads CASSLDTVSSYNEQFF. The CDR3 nucleotides are TGTGCCAGCAGCTTAGACACGGTGAGCTCCTACAATGAGCAGTTCTTC.

The chain links TRBV6-2 or TRBV6-3 to TRBJ2-7; 7 bases map to TRBD2. After removal of 0 bases from V and 4 bases from J, the junction contained 12 bases not matched to a gene. This CDR3 comprises 17 residues. Germline V CDR1 and CDR2: MNHEY, SVGEGT. CDR3 nucleotide sequence: TGTGCCAGCAGTTACTCGGCCAGCGGGGATTATACTTACGAGCAGTACTTC. Its protein is CASSYSASGDYTYEQYF.

The chain uses TRBV11-2 and TRBJ1-2; TRBD1 matches 7 bases. In germline, CDR1 is SGHAT, CDR2 FQNNGV. This CDR3 spans 14 amino acids. V was clipped by 4 bases and J by 4 bases; unmatched bases: 6. The CDR3 DNA reads TGTGCCAGCAGCTCACAACAGGGGAGCTATGGCTACACCTTC. Its protein product is CASSSQQGSYGYTF.

This clone was counted a few times. CDR3 loop: CASSAGRQGTRETQYF. For the CDR3, the DNA is TGTGCCAGCAGCGCGGGGAGACAGGGAACAAGGGAGACCCAGTACTTC. The chain is built from TRBV11-3 and TRBJ2-5; D might be TRBD1 (7 bases). Germline values: CDR1 SGHNT, CDR2 YENEEA. V dropped 5 bases and J dropped 5 bases, with 21 bases sitting between them. The CDR3 has 16 residues.